The rows below give T cell receptor beta chains drawn from one sample of a study of shared clonotypes between healthy human individuals. Some clones are missing from TCRdb's copy, which holds only in-frame ones; the method was immunoSEQ multiplex PCR. In the table there are approximately 1.5 million clones, 97% to 99% of which are singletons. Sequenced: naive CD4+ T cells sorted from blood. These receptors originate from a man younger than 40 in good health. Each CDR3 is given without its conserved first and last residue.

j_call	v_call	cdr3_aa
TRBJ1-5	TRBV9	ASSVHLGRGWFQPQH
TRBJ2-1	TRBV19	ASSRSAHNEQF
TRBJ2-7	TRBV5-4	ASSVGVYEQY
TRBJ2-7	TRBV28	ASRPPGFSYEQY
TRBJ1-5	TRBV18	ASSPGLAQPQH
TRBJ2-3	TRBV5-1	ASSATSDSTDTQY
TRBJ2-1	TRBV29-1	SGAGAQQF
TRBJ2-3	TRBV5-1	ASSLPTSGMGPDTQY
TRBJ1-5	TRBV19	ASSMRGQFNQPQH
TRBJ2-2	TRBV5-6	ASSLVSAGTGELF